This TCR beta chain was captured in a study of blood T cell repertoires in COVID-19. Clones were sequenced by immunoSEQ multiplex PCR, and TCRdb holds only the in-frame ones, with some missing. Among around 29,000 clones listed, 88% were seen once. The length of the CDR3 is 15 residues. Trimming left V 3 bases short and J 2 bases short, with 13 bases between. Germline V gene data show CDR1 as SGHDT and CDR2 as YYEEEE. The source of this sequence is a human donor in a cohort sampled during active COVID-19. Sequenced sample: peripheral blood. This sequence joins TRBV5-6 and TRBJ2-3; D is possibly TRBD1 (6 bases). CDR3 protein: CASSSGTPVTDTQYF. CDR3 coding DNA: TGTGCCAGCAGCTCCGGGACACCTGTCACAGATACGCAGTATTTT.